These 3 T cell receptor beta chains were all obtained from the same sample, sequenced in a study of blood T cell repertoires in COVID-19. TCRdb's copy holds only in-frame clones and misses some; the assay was immunoSEQ multiplex PCR. The repertoire includes 260,000 or so clones, around four fifths of them detected once, and roughly 5.8% sits in the top ten. Sequencing input: peripheral blood. Receptors were obtained from an elderly man with acute or convalescent COVID-19.

The V call is TRBV12-3 or TRBV12-4, the J call TRBJ1-1, with D unresolved. The V end was cut by 3 bases, the J end by 3 bases, with 8 bases between. The CDR3 length is 13 residues. CDR3 nucleotides: TGTGCCAGCAGTTTGGCTCGGGACACTGAAGCTTTCTTT. It translates to CASSLARDTEAFF.

V and J are TRBV28 and TRBJ2-3; 7 positions agree with TRBD2. The CDR3 length is 15 residues. CDR1 and CDR2 (germline): MDHEN, SYDVKM. J was trimmed by 3 bases and V by 2 bases; bases with no gene match: 5. As DNA, the CDR3 is TGTGCCAGCAGTTTACGGGGGGATCTAACAGATACGCAGTATTTT. Amino acid sequence: CASSLRGDLTDTQYF.

This clone was seen more than once but under ten times. The V call is TRBV18, the J call TRBJ2-2, with D maybe TRBD2 (5 bases). The CDR3 extends over 13 amino acids. The V and J ends lost 3 bases and 7 bases respectively, with 9 bases between them. The germline gives CDR1 KGHSH, CDR2 LQKENI. In nucleotides, the CDR3 is TGTGCCAGCTCACCCCAACGGGACGGGGAGCTGTTTTTT. Its translation is CASSPQRDGELFF.